The source of this T cell receptor beta chain is a study of beta chain features in type 1 diabetes. Whole-study results and caveats: Within the patient group, naive, central memory and Treg TCRB repertoires appeared more similar to each other than within healthy donors. For Type 1 diabetes patients, all four CD4+ subsets carried TCRB CDR3s that were moderately but significantly shorter. Cells with high TCR expression could be over-represented when cDNA is sequenced. These data did not resolve whether HLA type affects TCRB rearrangement.

Every isolated RNA sample was fully reverse transcribed, so sequencing captured expressed TCRB transcripts. The assay was immunoSEQ multiplex PCR, and TCRdb's table has in-frame clones only and misses some. The data contain over 300,000 clones, around 8.5% of them seen just once; the ten biggest clones take up less than 1.2%. The CDR3 sequence is 15 residues long. The ends lost 3 bases at V and 2 bases at J; junction bases unmatched: 2. The germline V gene encodes CDR1 SGHTA and CDR2 FQGNSA. This clone was detected ten times or more. Its antigen remains unknown. Other DNA sequences in the same sample also yield this CDR3.

The sequenced sample was central memory CD4+ T cells from blood. This receptor was taken from a man aged 30-40 years with type 1 diabetes. The chain is built from TRBV7-2 and TRBJ2-3; 10 bases map to TRBD2. The CDR3 DNA reads as TGTGCCAGCAGCTTGCTAGCGGGGGACACAGATACGCAGTATTTT. The encoded protein is CASSLLAGDTDTQYF.